The 5 T cell receptor beta chains below all came from one sample that was sequenced in a study of blood T cell repertoires in COVID-19. Repertoires were generated with immunoSEQ multiplex PCR, while TCRdb's copy carries only in-frame clones and drops some. The profile covers roughly 330,000 clones, with approximately 90% appearing a single time and 9.5% to 10% taken by the ten largest. Sequenced sample: peripheral blood. Receptors were obtained from a young man with COVID-19, enrolled during active disease.

This clone appeared a single time. The rearrangement uses TRBV7-2 and TRBJ2-3, with a possible D match to TRBD2 (5 bases). Trimming pared 2 bases from V and 4 bases from J, leaving 13 bases between. CDR1 SGHTA and CDR2 FQGNSA come from the germline V gene. CDR3 length: 15 amino acids. CDR3 sequence: CASSLWETRADTQYF. CDR3 nucleotide sequence: TGTGCCAGCAGCTTATGGGAGACAAGGGCAGATACGCAGTATTTT.

The count of this clone is one. CDR3 in DNA: TGTGCCAGCAGTTATACAGGGACGGTGGCGGAGCAGTTCTTC. Its translation is CASSYTGTVAEQFF. This sequence joins TRBV6-5 and TRBJ2-1; TRBD1 might be the D (6 bases). V was clipped by 3 bases and J by 10 bases, with 16 bases between them. Per germline, CDR1 MNHEY and CDR2 SVGAGI. The CDR3 runs 14 residues.

There are a few counts of this clone. The V and J genes are TRBV24-1 and TRBJ2-5; D is unresolved. Trimming stripped 5 bases from V and 2 bases from J, with 20 bases between. The CDR3 runs to 17 residues. Germline-derived CDR1 and CDR2 are KGHDR and SFDVKD. Written as DNA, the CDR3 is TGTGCCACCAGTGGATCCCCCGCGGCAGCGCAACAAGAGACCCAGTACTTC. Translation: CATSGSPAAAQQETQYF.

This clone has more than one count but fewer than ten. The chain joins TRBV7-9 to TRBJ2-1; the match to TRBD1 covers 7 bases. The trim removed 8 bases at V and 4 bases at J, leaving 17 bases unmatched. The CDR3 is 17 residues long. Germline V gives CDR1 SEHNR, CDR2 FQNEAQ (reference sequence). CDR3 nucleotides: TGTGCCAGCGTAAAAAGGGGGCAGGCGGTGGTTTACAATGAGCAGTTCTTC. Protein sequence: CASVKRGQAVVYNEQFF.

This clone was detected once. The rearrangement joins TRBV27 to TRBJ2-3, with 7 bases identical to TRBD2. The V segment lost 4 bases and the J segment 1 base; nucleotides outside the gene matches: 11. Per the germline V gene, CDR1 is MNHEY and CDR2 is SMNVEV (reference sequence). The CDR3 is made up of 17 amino acids. CDR3 nucleotide sequence: TGTGCCAGCAGTTCCGCCCACCGAGGGAGGGGCACAGATACGCAGTATTTT. Its translation is CASSSAHRGRGTDTQYF.